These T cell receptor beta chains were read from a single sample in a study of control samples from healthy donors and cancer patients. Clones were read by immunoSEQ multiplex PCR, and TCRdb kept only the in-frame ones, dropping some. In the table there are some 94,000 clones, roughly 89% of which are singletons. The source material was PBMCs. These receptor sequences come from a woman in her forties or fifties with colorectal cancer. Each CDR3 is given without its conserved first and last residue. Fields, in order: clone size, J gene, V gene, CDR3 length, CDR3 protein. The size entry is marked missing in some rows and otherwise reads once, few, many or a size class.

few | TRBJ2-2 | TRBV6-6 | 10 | ASSYSGGELF
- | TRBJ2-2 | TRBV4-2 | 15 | ASSHPRQGANTGELF
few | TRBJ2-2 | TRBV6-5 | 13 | ASSPSKTNTGELF
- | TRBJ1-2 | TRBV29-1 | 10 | SVDPTGDGYT
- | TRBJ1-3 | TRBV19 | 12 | ASIGGTPGNTIY
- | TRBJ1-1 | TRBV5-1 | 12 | ASSSGTENTEAF
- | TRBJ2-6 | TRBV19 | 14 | ASSIWDGSGANVLT
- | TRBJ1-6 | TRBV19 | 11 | ASSIPDSSPLH
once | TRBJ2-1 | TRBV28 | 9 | ASSWGSEQF
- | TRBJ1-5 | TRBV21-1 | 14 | ASSKGTGGSNQPQH
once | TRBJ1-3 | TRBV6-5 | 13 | ASSYSSSSGNTIY
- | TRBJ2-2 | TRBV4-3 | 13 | ASSQDKLGAGELF
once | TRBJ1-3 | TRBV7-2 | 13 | ASSLDWTGGNTIY
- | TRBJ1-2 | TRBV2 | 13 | ASSRGDSGFYGYT
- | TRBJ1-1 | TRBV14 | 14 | ASSHLGQGDSTEAF
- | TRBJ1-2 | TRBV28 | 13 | ASSLWAGTDYGYT
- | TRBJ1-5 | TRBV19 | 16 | ASSITGTEKPVNQPQH
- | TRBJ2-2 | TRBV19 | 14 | ASSNEGLAWTGELF
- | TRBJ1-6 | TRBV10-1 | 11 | ASSAADNSPLH
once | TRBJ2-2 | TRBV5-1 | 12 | ASGLSGGAWELF
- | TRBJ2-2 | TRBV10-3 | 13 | AISERGLAAGELF
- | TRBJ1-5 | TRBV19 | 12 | ASSTGTGVQPQH
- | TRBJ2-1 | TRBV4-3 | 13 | ASSQERQSYNEQF
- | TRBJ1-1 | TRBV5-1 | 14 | ASSSSPVLRNTEAF
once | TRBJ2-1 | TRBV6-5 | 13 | ASSYSGRNYNEQF